This T cell receptor beta chain was identified during a study of CD8+CD57+ T cells in acquired aplastic anemia. Study in general: Mean yield of DNA from sorted CD4+ and CD8+ cells was roughly 3.4 ug. Healthy donor CD4+ cell samples had a mean of around 10 million reads. Regarding the study as a whole: With respect to CD8+ Simpson's diversity, patients and controls did not differ significantly. Approximately 30 CD8+ CDR3 sequences were shared between patients and controls.

As regards this clonotype: The antigen is undetermined.

Profiling of TCR beta VDJ combinations and CDR3 sequences used genomic DNA as template. A single record per CDR3 protein comes from TCRdb applying MiXCR to the reads. The profile shows roughly 160,000 distinct CDR3 sequences, approximately 60% of them singletons. Trimming took off 2 bases at V and 2 bases at J, with 13 bases between the two ends. CDR1 is DFQATT and CDR2 is SNEGSKA in the germline V gene (reference sequence). The CDR3 contains 14 residues. Sequenced: sorted CD4+, CD8+, or CD8+CD57+ T cells (not recorded which) from PBMCs. This sequence originates from a human donor in good health. J is TRBJ2-7 and V is TRBV20-1; the D gene could be TRBD1 or TRBD2 (7 bases each). The CDR3 spells CSARWEGTAYEQYF. CDR3 sequence (DNA): TGCAGTGCTAGATGGGAGGGGACAGCCTACGAGCAGTACTTC.